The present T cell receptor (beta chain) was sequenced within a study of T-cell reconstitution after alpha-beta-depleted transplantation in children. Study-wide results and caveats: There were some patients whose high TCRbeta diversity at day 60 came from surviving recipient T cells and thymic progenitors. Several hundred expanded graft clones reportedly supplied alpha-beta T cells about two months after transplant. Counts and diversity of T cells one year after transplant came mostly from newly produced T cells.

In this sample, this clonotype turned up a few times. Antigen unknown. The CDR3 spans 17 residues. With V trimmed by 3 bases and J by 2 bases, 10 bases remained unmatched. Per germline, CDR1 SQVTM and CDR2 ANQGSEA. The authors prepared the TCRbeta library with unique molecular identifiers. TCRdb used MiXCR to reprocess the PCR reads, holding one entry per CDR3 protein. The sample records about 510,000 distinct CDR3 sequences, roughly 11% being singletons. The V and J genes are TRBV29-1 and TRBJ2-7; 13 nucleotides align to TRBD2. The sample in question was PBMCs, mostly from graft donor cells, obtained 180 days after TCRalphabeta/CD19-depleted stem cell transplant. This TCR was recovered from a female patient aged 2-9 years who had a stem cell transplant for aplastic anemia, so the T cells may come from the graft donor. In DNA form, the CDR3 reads TGCAGCGTTGACGGACTAGCGGGAGATCTCCGAACCTACGAGCAGTACTTC. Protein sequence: CSVDGLAGDLRTYEQYF.